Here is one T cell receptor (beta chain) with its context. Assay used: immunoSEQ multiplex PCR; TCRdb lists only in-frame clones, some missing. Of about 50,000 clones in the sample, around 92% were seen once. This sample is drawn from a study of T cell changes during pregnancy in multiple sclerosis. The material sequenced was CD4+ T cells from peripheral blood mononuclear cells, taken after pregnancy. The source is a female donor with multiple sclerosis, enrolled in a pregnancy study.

CDR3 nucleotides: TGTGCCAGCACCCCTGGACAGCGCCTCTATGGCTACACCTTC. It specifies CASTPGQRLYGYTF. V and J are TRBV14 and TRBJ1-2, with a weak D call TRBD1 (6 bases). The germline V gene has CDR1 SGHDN and CDR2 FVKESK. V dropped 7 bases and J dropped 4 bases, with 16 bases sitting between them. The CDR3 runs 14 residues.